The T cell receptor (beta chain) described here comes from a study of T cells in Graves' hyperthyroidism and ophthalmopathy. The CDR3 regions of TCR beta were amplified from RNA transcripts. The HTBI primer set was used in a first-round RT-PCR of the TCR CDR3. One entry per CDR3 protein, called by TCRdb with MiXCR from the multiplex PCR reads. The table has about 260,000 distinct CDR3 sequences, about a sixth seen once; the top ten hold 28%. This clonotype was detected ten times or more. J was trimmed by 4 bases and V by 6 bases; bases with no gene match: 12. The CDR3 sequence is 16 residues long. The germline gives CDR1 MDHEN, CDR2 SYDVKM.

The genes are TRBV28 and TRBJ1-1, with 9 bases aligning to TRBD1. Source material: blood. This receptor was obtained from a woman between 18 and 29 years old with Graves' ophthalmopathy. The DNA for the CDR3 is TGTGCCAGCAGCCCATCCACAGGGGGCTGGGGCACTGAAGCTTTCTTT. This encodes CASSPSTGGWGTEAFF.